A single sample gave rise to the 2 T cell receptor beta chains below, sequenced in a study of shared clonotypes between healthy human individuals. The method was immunoSEQ multiplex PCR; TCRdb's version includes in-frame clones alone and lacks a portion of them. The sample has about 380,000 clones, approximately 97% seen once. Sequenced: memory CD8+ T cells sorted from blood. Described subset: CD45RO+ cells pooled with CCR7-negative TemRA cells. The receptors come from a man aged 25-45 years in good health.

The chain uses TRBV5-4 and TRBJ2-2; possibly TRBD2 for D (6 bases). The CDR3 loop spans 17 amino acids. CDR1 SGHNT and CDR2 YYREEE come from the germline V gene (reference sequence). V was trimmed by 2 bases and J by 6 bases, leaving 20 bases between them. The CDR3 bases are TGTGCCAGCAGCTTCGATCCGGGACTGAGTATAGCCGGGGAGCTGTTTTTT. It specifies CASSFDPGLSIAGELFF. The entire variable domain, with the rest obtained from reference TRBV5-4 and TRBJ2-2, is as follows: ETGVTQSPTHLIKTRGQQVTLRCSSQSGHNTVSWYQQALGQGPQFIFQYYREEENGRGNFPPRFSGLQFPNYSSELNVNALELDDSALYLCASSFDPGLSIAGELFFGEGSRLTVL.

The chain carries TRBV5-4 and TRBJ2-7; D gene uncertain. Germline V gene sequence: CDR1 SGHNT, CDR2 YYREEE (reference sequence). The CDR3 spans 11 residues. The V and J ends lost 4 bases and 4 bases respectively, with 6 bases between them. Here the CDR3 DNA reads TGTGCCAGCAGCAGGGTTTACGAGCAGTACTTC. It encodes CASSRVYEQYF.